One and the same sample provided the 10 T cell receptor beta chains below, sequenced in a study of T cell responses to AZD1222 COVID-19 vaccine. The method was immunoSEQ multiplex PCR; TCRdb's version includes in-frame clones alone and lacks a portion of them. The data show 130,000 or so clones, with roughly 91% seen just once and less than 30% held by the top ten. The specimen was peripheral blood, collected on day 0 of AZD1222 vaccination. The receptor source for this set is an adult in good health.

This chain connects TRBV7-2 to TRBJ2-7; D gene uncertain. This CDR3 spans 13 amino acids. The ends were cut back, 2 bases at V and 7 bases at J, with 12 bases in the middle. Germline CDR1 SGHTA, CDR2 FQGNSA. The CDR3 region is CASSLFSRVEQYF. The CDR3 DNA reads as TGTGCCAGCAGCTTATTTTCGCGAGTAGAGCAGTACTTC.

CDR3 sequence: CASSPMANTEAFF. The CDR3 DNA reads as TGTGCCAGCAGCCCCATGGCGAACACTGAAGCTTTCTTT. This sequence joins TRBV11-3 and TRBJ1-1; no reliable D call. The CDR3 consists of 13 residues. The ends were cut back, 5 bases at V and 1 base at J, with 8 bases in the middle. Germline values: CDR1 SGHNT, CDR2 YENEEA. The entire variable domain, with the rest obtained from reference TRBV11-3 and TRBJ1-1, is as follows: EAGVVQSPRYKIIEKKQPVAFWCNPISGHNTLYWYLQNLGQGPELLIRYENEEAVDDSQLPKDRFSAERLKGVDSTLKIQPAELGDSAVYLCASSPMANTEAFFGQGTRLTVV.

This sequence joins TRBV5-8 and TRBJ1-2; D possibly corresponds to TRBD1 (6 bases). Germline V CDR1 and CDR2: SGHTS, YDEGEE. This CDR3 is 18 amino acids long. Trimming left V 4 bases short and J 6 bases short, with 28 bases between. This CDR3 is CASSRQGGGAKARHGYTF. CDR3 coding DNA: TGTGCCAGCAGCCGACAAGGTGGGGGGGCGAAGGCTCGACATGGCTACACCTTC.

The rearrangement uses TRBV10-3 and TRBJ2-1; 8 bases align to TRBD2. CDR1 is ENHRY and CDR2 is SYGVKD in the germline V gene. Trimming took 7 bases from V and 7 from J; bases not matched to a gene: 9. The CDR3 runs to 14 residues. The CDR3: CAITGAGVGNEQFF. In DNA form, the CDR3 reads TGTGCCATCACGGGAGCGGGAGTGGGGAATGAGCAGTTCTTC.

The sample holds one count of this clone. V gene TRBV12-3 or TRBV12-4 combines with J gene TRBJ1-2, with 7 bases that match TRBD1. J was trimmed by 5 bases and V by 5 bases; bases with no gene match: 5. The CDR3 is made up of 13 amino acids. The CDR3 region is CASSLQGTYGYTF. CDR3 nucleotide sequence: TGTGCCAGCAGTCTACAGGGGACGTATGGCTACACCTTC.

This chain uses TRBV30 with TRBJ1-6; D may be TRBD1 (5 bases). V gave up 3 bases and J gave up 7 bases, with 13 bases separating them. This CDR3 spans 14 amino acids. Germline CDR1 is GTSNPN and CDR2 is SVGIG (reference sequence). The CDR3 reads CAWSRDGGNSPLHF. CDR3 sequence (DNA): TGTGCCTGGAGCCGGGACGGCGGGAATTCACCCCTCCACTTT. Filled out from reference TRBV30 and TRBJ1-6, the complete variable domain reads SQTIHQWPATLVQPVGSPLSLECTVEGTSNPNLYWYRQAAGRGLQLLFYSVGIGQISSEVPQNLSASRPQDRQFILSSKKLLLSDSGFYLCAWSRDGGNSPLHFGNGTRLTVT.

The V and J genes are TRBV2 and TRBJ1-4; possible D gene TRBD1, 6 bases. From germline, CDR1 is SNHLY and CDR2 FYNNEI. This CDR3 has 16 amino acids. Trimming took 3 bases from V and 4 from J, leaving 15 bases between them. In DNA form, the CDR3 reads TGTGCCAGCAGTGATACTTGGACAGATTATAATGAAAAACTGTTTTTT. Residues: CASSDTWTDYNEKLFF.

V is TRBV19 and J is TRBJ2-3; D gene ambiguous. CDR1 is LNHDA, CDR2 SQIVND, per germline (reference sequence). The CDR3 length is 13 residues. The ends were cut back, 6 bases at V and 0 bases at J, with 7 bases in the middle. As DNA, the CDR3 is TGTGCCAGTAGCCCCGGGAGCACAGATACGCAGTATTTT. It yields the protein CASSPGSTDTQYF.

This sequence joins TRBV12-3 or TRBV12-4 and TRBJ1-4; D ambiguous. Between the trimmed V and J ends, which lost 6 bases and 2 bases, there was a span of 4 bases. The CDR3 runs 12 residues. This CDR3 reads CASRGTNEKLFF. The CDR3 DNA follows: TGTGCCAGCAGGGGGACTAATGAAAAACTGTTTTTT.

V gene TRBV5-1 combines with J gene TRBJ2-7; the match to TRBD1 covers 9 bases. With V trimmed by 4 bases and J by 3 bases, 11 bases remained unmatched. From germline, CDR1 is SGHRS and CDR2 YFSETQ. This CDR3 is 16 amino acids long. This chain's CDR3 is CASSRGRDRVNYEQYF. The CDR3 DNA reads TGCGCCAGCAGCAGGGGCAGGGACAGGGTTAACTACGAGCAGTACTTC.